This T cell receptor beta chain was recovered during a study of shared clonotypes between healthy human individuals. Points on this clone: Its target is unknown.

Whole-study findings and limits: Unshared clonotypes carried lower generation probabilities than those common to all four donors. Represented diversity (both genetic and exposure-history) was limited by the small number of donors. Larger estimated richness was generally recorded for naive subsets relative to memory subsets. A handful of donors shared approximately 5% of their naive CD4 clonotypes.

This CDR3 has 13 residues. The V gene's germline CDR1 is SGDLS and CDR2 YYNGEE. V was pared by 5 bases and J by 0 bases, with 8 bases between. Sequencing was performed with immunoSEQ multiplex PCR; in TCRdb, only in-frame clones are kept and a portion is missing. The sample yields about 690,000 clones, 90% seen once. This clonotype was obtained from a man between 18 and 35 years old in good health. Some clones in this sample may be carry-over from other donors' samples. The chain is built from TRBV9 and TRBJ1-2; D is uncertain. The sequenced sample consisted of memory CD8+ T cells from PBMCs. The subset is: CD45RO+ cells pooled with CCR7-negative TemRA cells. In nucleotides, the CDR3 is TGTGCCAGCAGTGACGGAGCTAACTATGGCTACACCTTC. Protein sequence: CASSDGANYGYTF.